Below, 30 T cell receptor beta chains from the same sample are listed, as sequenced in a study of human T cells and chemical hapten exposure (dated by TCRdb to the early 2020s). Taken with the paper, the label for time point translates to: pre-sensitization, week 0. Explained via the paper, the treatment or condition label denotes: therapeutic diphenylcyclopropenone sensitization with weekly scalp DPC. Library preparation employed RACE. Data came from a NextSeq 500. TCRdb trimmed public reads at Q25 via fastp, called clones via MiXCR and kept in-frame beta chains. Rows with one shared CDR3 protein collapse into an entry with the most common genes and DNA. The sample table shows 380,000 or so distinct CDR3 sequences, and around 5.5% are seen once. The ten largest make up roughly 8.2% of the sample. Sample: whole blood, taken in connection with sensitization to the hapten diphenylcyclopropenone (DPC). The source is a woman under 30 with alopecia areata. Some clones in this sample may be carry-over from other donors' samples.

The V call is TRBV5-1, the J call TRBJ1-1; the D gene is possibly TRBD1 (5 bases). The CDR3 covers 15 residues. V was clipped by 4 bases and J by 3 bases, with 16 bases between them. Germline CDR1 is SGHRS and CDR2 is YFSETQ. In DNA, the CDR3 is TGCGCCAGCAGCCTGGCCGTGGGGCGGGACACTGAAGCTTTCTTT. Its protein is CASSLAVGRDTEAFF.

In this sample, this clonotype turned up a few times. The chain has TRBV3-2 and TRBJ1-1. TRBV3-2 is reported as a pseudogene. The CDR3 covers 8 residues. CDR3 in amino acids: CASSQASF. For the CDR3, the DNA is TGTGCCAGCAGCCAAGCCTCTTTT.

This clonotype appeared many times. This rearrangement joins TRBV6-1 to TRBJ2-3; 7 nucleotides agree with TRBD2. The CDR3 contains 13 residues. The trim removed 10 bases at V and 3 bases at J, leaving 7 bases unmatched. Germline assignment: CDR1 MNHNS and CDR2 SASEGT. The CDR3 bases are TGTGCCACCGCTCGGGGGGAAACAGATACGCAGTATTTT. It is translated as CATARGETDTQYF.

This clonotype was found many times. The chain couples TRBV2 to TRBJ1-1, with a weak D call TRBD1 (6 bases). V shed 6 bases and J shed 1 base, with 12 bases lying between them. The CDR3 sequence is 14 residues long. Germline CDR1 and CDR2: SNHLY and FYNNEI. CDR3 region: CASSAGHANTEAFF. The CDR3 DNA follows: TGTGCCAGCAGCGCGGGACATGCGAACACTGAAGCTTTCTTT.

The chain joins TRBV2 to TRBJ2-7, with 11 nucleotides matching TRBD2. From germline, CDR1 is SNHLY and CDR2 FYNNEI. J lost 0 bases, V lost 5 bases, and 3 bases had no gene match. The CDR3 loop spans 15 amino acids. CDR3 nucleotides: TGTGCCAGCAGTCGGACTAGCGGGCGCTCCTACGAGCAGTACTTC. It codes for CASSRTSGRSYEQYF. The full variable domain, its missing parts supplied by reference TRBV2 and TRBJ2-7, is EPEVTQTPSHQVTQMGQEVILRCVPISNHLYFYWYRQILGQKVEFLVSFYNNEISEKSEIFDDQFSVERPDGSNFTLKIRSTKLEDSAMYFCASSRTSGRSYEQYFGPGTRLTVT.

This clonotype was seen repeatedly, ten times or more. The V gene is TRBV18, the J gene TRBJ2-5; unclear D gene. This CDR3 has 13 amino acids. Germline assignment: CDR1 KGHSH and CDR2 LQKENI. Trimming pared 2 bases from V and 2 bases from J, leaving 6 bases between. CDR3 amino acids: CASSPRTQETQYF. The CDR3 DNA sequence: TGTGCCAGCTCACCAAGGACGCAAGAGACCCAGTACTTC.

In this sample, this clonotype turned up many times. The chain links TRBV28 to TRBJ2-5, with 7 bases fitting TRBD2. Germline assignment: CDR1 MDHEN and CDR2 SYDVKM. J was trimmed by 3 bases and V by 6 bases; bases with no gene match: 13. This CDR3 has 16 residues. CDR3 in DNA: TGTGCCAGCAGCCGCCCACCCGGGCTAGCGGAAGAGACCCAGTACTTC. As protein: CASSRPPGLAEETQYF. Based on the CDR3 plus reference TRBV28 and TRBJ2-5, the full variable domain is DVKVTQSSRYLVKRTGEKVFLECVQDMDHENMFWYRQDPGLGLRLIYFSYDVKMKEKGDIPEGYSVSREKKERFSLILESASTNQTSMYLCASSRPPGLAEETQYFGPGTRLLVL.

Only a few counts were recorded for this clonotype. The gene calls are TRBV15 and TRBJ2-1, with D perhaps being TRBD1 or TRBD2 (5 bases each). V lost 0 bases to trimming and J lost 2 bases, with 11 bases between them. The germline CDR1 and CDR2 sequences are LNHNV and YYDKDF (reference sequence). The CDR3 contains 16 residues. The CDR3 here is CATSRDPGPPYNEQFF. The CDR3 DNA follows: TGTGCCACCAGCAGAGACCCGGGACCCCCCTACAATGAGCAGTTCTTC.

This clonotype was seen many times. The V gene is TRBV20-1, the J gene TRBJ2-3; D possibly uses TRBD1 or TRBD2 (5 bases each). This CDR3 spans 16 amino acids. Per the germline V gene, CDR1 is DFQATT and CDR2 is SNEGSKA (reference sequence). The V and J ends lost 4 bases and 4 bases respectively, with 21 bases between them. The CDR3 sequence: CSAKKGGPGPSDTQYF. Here the CDR3 DNA reads TGCAGTGCTAAAAAAGGAGGACCGGGACCTTCAGATACGCAGTATTTT.

This chain connects TRBV7-2 to TRBJ1-4; tentatively, D is TRBD1 (5 bases). The V gene's germline CDR1 is SGHTA and CDR2 FQGNSA. This CDR3 has 15 amino acids. V dropped 1 base and J dropped 8 bases, with 14 bases sitting between them. The CDR3 here is CASSLGGRVNEKLFF. The CDR3 DNA reads as TGTGCCAGCAGCTTAGGTGGCAGGGTTAACGAAAAACTGTTTTTT.

This clonotype came up many times. The V and J genes are TRBV20-1 and TRBJ1-2; no definite D call. There are 13 residues in the CDR3. In germline, CDR1 is DFQATT, CDR2 SNEGSKA (reference sequence). Trimming took off 4 bases at V and 5 bases at J, with 14 bases between the two ends. The CDR3 here is CSAIPSPQYGYTF. The CDR3, as DNA: TGCAGTGCTATTCCCTCCCCGCAATATGGCTACACCTTC.

There are a few counts of this clonotype. The rearrangement joins TRBV18 to TRBJ2-1; no clear D gene. V lost 3 bases, J lost 7 bases, and 16 bases lay in between. Germline assignment: CDR1 KGHSH and CDR2 LQKENI. The length of the CDR3 is 15 residues. CDR3 DNA sequence: TGTGCCAGCTCACCTAATCCGGGCTTCTCAAATGAGCAGTTCTTC. Its translation: CASSPNPGFSNEQFF.

This clonotype was detected ten times or more. V is TRBV7-2 and J is TRBJ2-7, with 8 bases fitting TRBD1. V lost 4 bases to trimming and J lost 7 bases; unmatched junction nucleotides: 6. The CDR3 consists of 13 residues. Germline values: CDR1 SGHTA, CDR2 FQGNSA. This CDR3 is CASSSGQVLEQYF. CDR3 sequence (DNA): TGTGCCAGCAGCTCGGGACAGGTGCTAGAGCAGTACTTC.

The V gene is TRBV20-1, the J gene TRBJ1-4; possibly TRBD1 for D (5 bases). V dropped 3 bases and J dropped 11 bases, with 10 bases sitting between them. There are 11 residues in the CDR3. Germline loops: CDR1 DFQATT, CDR2 SNEGSKA (reference sequence). The CDR3 reads CSASGGMKLFF. Written as DNA, the CDR3 is TGCAGTGCTAGCGGGGGGATGAAACTGTTTTTT.

This clonotype was observed many times. The chain carries TRBV6-1 and TRBJ1-1; D is unresolved. Per germline, CDR1 MNHNS and CDR2 SASEGT. This CDR3 region has 12 residues. V was trimmed by 11 bases and J by 4 bases, leaving 14 bases between them. For the CDR3, the DNA is TGTGCCGCGAGCTCCCCGGGCACTGAAGCTTTCTTT. Translating it yields CAASSPGTEAFF.

This clonotype was observed a handful of times. V and J are TRBV27 and TRBJ2-7; 8 nucleotides match TRBD1. The CDR3 is 16 amino acids. V lost 4 bases to trimming and J lost 3 bases; unmatched junction nucleotides: 11. CDR1 and CDR2 from the germline V gene are MNHEY and SMNVEV (reference sequence). In DNA, the CDR3 is TGTGCCAGCAGTTATTCCGGGACAGGTCTTGTCTACGAGCAGTACTTC. Encoded protein: CASSYSGTGLVYEQYF.

This clonotype was picked up many times. The rearrangement uses TRBV7-9 and TRBJ1-1, with D uncertain. V lost 4 bases and J 4 bases, leaving 13 bases between the germline ends. This CDR3 is built from 14 residues. The germline V gene has CDR1 SEHNR and CDR2 FQNEAQ (reference sequence). The CDR3 spells CASSSLIRGTEAFF. Here the CDR3 DNA reads TGTGCCAGCAGCTCTTTGATTCGGGGCACTGAAGCTTTCTTT. Based on the CDR3 plus reference TRBV7-9 and TRBJ1-1, the full variable domain is DTGVSQNPRHKITKRGQNVTFRCDPISEHNRLYWYRQTLGQGPEFLTYFQNEAQLEKSRLLSDRFSAERPKGSFSTLEIQRTEQGDSAMYLCASSSLIRGTEAFFGQGTRLTVV.

This clonotype was seen at least ten times. The DNA of the CDR3 is TGTGCCAGCAGCTCGTATTTTATCGGGGGGACCCAGTACTTC. Translation gives CASSSYFIGGTQYF. The rearrangement uses TRBV7-2 and TRBJ2-5; weak D call: TRBD2 (6 bases). Trimming removed 4 bases at V and 7 bases at J, with 16 bases between. The CDR3 extends over 14 amino acids. Germline values: CDR1 SGHTA, CDR2 FQGNSA. Drawing the rest from reference TRBV7-2 and TRBJ2-5, the complete variable domain is GAGVSQSPSNKVTEKGKDVELRCDPISGHTALYWYRQSLGQGLEFLIYFQGNSAPDKSGLPSDRFSAERTGGSVSTLTIQRTQQEDSAVYLCASSSYFIGGTQYFGPGTRLLVL.

The chain links TRBV29-1 to TRBJ2-3; 9 nucleotides line up with TRBD1. Germline-derived CDR1 and CDR2 are SQVTM and ANQGSEA. The length of the CDR3 is 13 residues. Germline trimming cut 5 bases from V and 3 bases from J; bases unmatched to any gene: 3. The CDR3 DNA reads TGCAGCGTTACCGGGACAGGGACAGATACGCAGTATTTT. Translating gives CSVTGTGTDTQYF.

This chain uses TRBV25-1 with TRBJ2-5; no clear D. Germline values: CDR1 MGHDK, CDR2 SYGVNS. This CDR3 has 9 amino acids. V lost 8 bases to trimming and J lost 4 bases, with 2 bases between them. The CDR3 is CASGETQYF. The DNA of the CDR3 is TGTGCCAGCGGAGAGACCCAGTACTTC.

The V and J genes are TRBV6-5 and TRBJ1-6; D is unresolved. The germline V gene has CDR1 MNHEY and CDR2 SVGAGI. The CDR3 consists of 19 residues. Trimming shortened V by 0 bases and J by 7 bases, and 22 bases separated the two germline ends. For the CDR3, the DNA is TGTGCCAGCAGTTACTCGATCAGTCAGGCTGGGCGAATCAATTCACCCCTCCACTTT. Protein product: CASSYSISQAGRINSPLHF.

This clonotype was observed a few times. This chain connects TRBV12-3 or TRBV12-4 to TRBJ1-1, with TRBD1 as a possible D gene (5 bases). V dropped 3 bases and J dropped 7 bases, with 15 bases sitting between them. CDR3 length equals 14 residues. CDR3 region: CASSLLRAGSEAFF. Here the CDR3 DNA reads TGTGCCAGCAGTTTGTTGCGGGCAGGGAGTGAAGCTTTCTTT.

In its sample, this clonotype was seen many times. This chain uses TRBV4-3 with TRBJ1-4; 8 bases are shared with TRBD1. Germline CDR1 is LGHNA and CDR2 is YSLEER. The CDR3 has 22 amino acids. J gave up 3 bases and V 0 bases, and 21 bases lay outside the gene matches. This CDR3 is CASSQDLADGAGGTKPNEKLFF. The CDR3 coding sequence is TGCGCCAGCAGCCAAGATTTGGCTGATGGGGCAGGGGGCACAAAGCCTAATGAAAAACTGTTTTTT.

This clonotype was counted between two and nine times. This chain links TRBV20-1 with TRBJ1-4; D is ambiguous. Trimming took off 4 bases at V and 7 bases at J, with 19 bases between the two ends. The CDR3 runs 15 residues. Germline CDR1 and CDR2: DFQATT and SNEGSKA (reference sequence). The CDR3 sequence is CSANRPRMEGEKLFF. The CDR3 nucleotides read TGCAGTGCTAATCGCCCAAGAATGGAAGGTGAAAAACTGTTTTTT.

This clonotype was recorded a few times. The V call is TRBV6-2 or TRBV6-3, the J call TRBJ1-5; D is undetermined. Germline loops: CDR1 MNHEY, CDR2 SVGEGT. The length of the CDR3 is 17 residues. The ends were cut back, 0 bases at V and 3 bases at J, with 15 bases in the middle. The CDR3 nucleotides read TGTGCCAGCAGTTACTCGAGCTTACGGTCGCCCAATCAGCCCCAGCATTTT. This translates into CASSYSSLRSPNQPQHF.

This clonotype was found a few times. The V and J genes are TRBV5-6 and TRBJ2-5; 10 bases are shared with TRBD2. From germline, CDR1 is SGHDT and CDR2 YYEEEE. The trim removed 4 bases at V and 5 bases at J, leaving 14 bases unmatched. This CDR3 spans 17 amino acids. CDR3 coding DNA: TGTGCCAGCAGCACCTATAGCGGGGGGCCCTCCCTGGAGACCCAGTACTTC. Its protein product is CASSTYSGGPSLETQYF.

There are a few counts of this clonotype. The rearrangement links TRBV3-1 to TRBJ2-1; D possibly corresponds to TRBD2 (6 bases). The CDR3 is 15 residues long. Germline lookup yields CDR1 LGHDT and CDR2 YNNKEL (reference sequence). V was shortened by 4 bases and J by 2 bases, with 12 bases between the two germline ends. DNA of the CDR3: TGTGCCAGCAGCCCCCTCGGGACTGCCTACAATGAGCAGTTCTTC. It encodes CASSPLGTAYNEQFF.

This clonotype was seen only a few times. The J gene is TRBJ1-1, the V gene TRBV12-3 or TRBV12-4, with D perhaps matching TRBD1 (5 bases). V shed 5 bases and J shed 3 bases, with 13 bases lying between them. This CDR3 region has 14 residues. The CDR3 DNA is TGTGCCAGCAGTGCGACGGGACTTCACACTGAAGCTTTCTTT. Protein sequence: CASSATGLHTEAFF.

This sequence joins TRBV7-2 and TRBJ1-4; D is unresolved. Germline CDR1 is SGHTA and CDR2 is FQGNSA. This CDR3 has 16 amino acids. Trimming took 2 bases from V and 5 from J, leaving 15 bases between them. In nucleotides, the CDR3 is TGTGCCAGCAGCTTATTCCGTCTTGGGAGGAATGAAAAACTGTTTTTT. It is translated as CASSLFRLGRNEKLFF.

This clonotype was observed many times. This rearrangement joins TRBV7-2 to TRBJ2-3; 10 bases align to TRBD2. V lost 7 bases to trimming and J lost 5 bases; unmatched junction nucleotides: 9. Germline V gene data show CDR1 as SGHTA and CDR2 as FQGNSA. This CDR3 has 15 residues. The CDR3 protein is CASNESGGAKDTQYF. Written as DNA, the CDR3 is TGTGCCAGCAACGAGAGCGGGGGGGCTAAAGATACGCAGTATTTT.